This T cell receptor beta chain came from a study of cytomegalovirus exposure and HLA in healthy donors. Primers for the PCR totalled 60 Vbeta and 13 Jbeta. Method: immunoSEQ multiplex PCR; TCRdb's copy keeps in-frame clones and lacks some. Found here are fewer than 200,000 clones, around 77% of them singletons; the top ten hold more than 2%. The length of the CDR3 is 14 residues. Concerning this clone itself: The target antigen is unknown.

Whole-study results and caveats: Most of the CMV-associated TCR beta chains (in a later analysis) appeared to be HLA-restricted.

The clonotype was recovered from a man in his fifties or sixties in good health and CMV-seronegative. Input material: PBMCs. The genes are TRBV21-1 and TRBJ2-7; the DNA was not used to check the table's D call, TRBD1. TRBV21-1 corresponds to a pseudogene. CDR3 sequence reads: CASSARQDSYEQYF. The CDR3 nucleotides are TGTGCCAGCAGCGCCCGACAGGACTCCTACGAGCAGTACTTC.